The 14 T cell receptor beta chains reported below all come from one sample, sequenced in a study of cytomegalovirus exposure and HLA in healthy donors. The PCR used 60 Vbeta and 13 Jbeta primers. The method was immunoSEQ multiplex PCR; TCRdb's version includes in-frame clones alone and lacks a portion of them. The sample shows some 190,000 clones, 76% of them seen only once. What was sequenced was PBMCs. The receptors come from a woman aged 25 to 39 in good health and CMV-seropositive.

The chain combines TRBV5-6 with TRBJ2-2, with 7 bases fitting TRBD1. The CDR3 loop spans 15 amino acids. Germline CDR1 reads SGHDT; CDR2 reads YYEEEE. V lost 7 bases, J lost 7 bases, and 13 bases stayed unmatched. The CDR3 nucleotides are TGTGCCAGCGGCCATTACAGGGGATGGGTCGGGGAGCTGTTTTTT. It is translated as CASGHYRGWVGELFF.

This clone has a single count. This chain links TRBV6-4 with TRBJ1-4; 7 bases agree with TRBD1. Losses at the gene ends were 4 bases for V and 0 bases for J; bases not matched to a gene: 11. CDR3 length: 18 residues. Germline loops: CDR1 MRHNA, CDR2 SNTAGT. Here the CDR3 reads CASSARQGRVATNEKLFF. For the CDR3, the DNA is TGTGCCAGCAGTGCTCGACAGGGTAGGGTTGCAACTAATGAAAAACTGTTTTTT.

The chain recombines TRBV5-6 with TRBJ2-4, with 12 bases that match TRBD2. The CDR3 sequence is 16 residues long. Germline assignment: CDR1 SGHDT and CDR2 YYEEEE. V gave up 6 bases and J gave up 11 bases; unmatched junction bases: 15. The CDR3 region has the DNA TGTGCCAGCAACTACTTGACTAGCGGGGGAGTCCGCGTTCAGTACTTC. The encoded protein is CASNYLTSGGVRVQYF.

Worth noting for this clone: Other DNA sequences from this sample encode an identical CDR3 as well. The J gene is TRBJ2-7, the V gene TRBV11-2; D is unresolved. The length of the CDR3 is 12 residues. The germline V gene has CDR1 SGHAT and CDR2 FQNNGV. Trimming removed 4 bases at V and 3 bases at J, with 7 bases between. The CDR3 protein is CASSSRVYEQYF. The CDR3 DNA is TGTGCCAGCAGCTCCCGAGTCTACGAGCAGTACTTC. The full variable domain, in which reference TRBV11-2 and TRBJ2-7 provide the parts outside the CDR3, is EAGVAQSPRYKIIEKRQSVAFWCNPISGHATLYWYQQILGQGPKLLIQFQNNGVVDDSQLPKDRFSAERLKGVDSTLKIQPAKLEDSAVYLCASSSRVYEQYFGPGTRLTVT.

The chain is built from TRBV28 and TRBJ1-2; D perhaps matches TRBD1 (6 bases). V lost 5 bases and J lost 0, with 19 bases in between. The V gene's germline CDR1 is MDHEN and CDR2 SYDVKM. This CDR3 is 17 amino acids long. CDR3 amino acids: CASSSHDGQTSNYGYTF. The CDR3 DNA sequence: TGTGCCAGCAGTAGTCATGACGGACAGACTTCTAACTATGGCTACACCTTC.

The chain employs TRBV4-1 and TRBJ1-3; TRBD1 is a possible D gene (5 bases). Germline CDR1 and CDR2: MGHRA and YSYEKL. The CDR3 is 16 residues long. Deletions cut 4 bases from V and 2 bases from J, with 15 bases between. In nucleotides, the CDR3 is TGCGCCAGCAGCCCGACGGGGGGACCACCTGGAAACACCATATATTTT. Residues: CASSPTGGPPGNTIYF.

The chain carries TRBV27 and TRBJ1-1; TRBD1 might be the D (5 bases). With 2 bases removed from V and 5 bases from J, the gap between germline ends came to 12 bases. The V gene's germline CDR1 is MNHEY and CDR2 SMNVEV (reference sequence). The CDR3 consists of 14 residues. The CDR3 spells CASSLIRGQTEAFF. The CDR3 nucleotides read TGTGCCAGCAGTTTAATAAGGGGTCAAACTGAAGCTTTCTTT.

The rearrangement uses TRBV11-2 and TRBJ1-2; D possibly corresponds to TRBD1 (5 bases). The CDR3 runs 13 residues. Per germline, CDR1 SGHAT and CDR2 FQNNGV. V was shortened by 1 base and J by 6 bases, with 9 bases between the two germline ends. The CDR3 DNA follows: TGTGCCAGCAGCTTAGCAGGGTTCGATGGCTACACCTTC. Residues: CASSLAGFDGYTF.

This clone showed up just a few times. The J gene is TRBJ1-2, the V gene TRBV11-2; maybe TRBD1 (6 bases). V was cut by 4 bases and J by 0 bases, with 24 bases left in between. CDR3 length equals 19 residues. Germline V gives CDR1 SGHAT, CDR2 FQNNGV. The CDR3 reads CASSYWTAQFRIANYGYTF. The CDR3 nucleotides are TGTGCCAGCAGCTACTGGACAGCCCAATTCCGGATAGCTAACTATGGCTACACCTTC. The complete variable domain, with remaining parts taken from reference TRBV11-2 and TRBJ1-2, reads EAGVAQSPRYKIIEKRQSVAFWCNPISGHATLYWYQQILGQGPKLLIQFQNNGVVDDSQLPKDRFSAERLKGVDSTLKIQPAKLEDSAVYLCASSYWTAQFRIANYGYTFGSGTRLTVV.

In this sample, this clone turned up once. The chain's CDR3 is CASSLPPPSPLEAFF. The CDR3 nucleotides read TGTGCCAGCAGTCTCCCCCCCCCGAGCCCCCTTGAAGCTTTCTTT. The genes are TRBV28 and TRBJ1-1; D is unclear. The length of the CDR3 is 15 residues. V gave up 5 bases and J gave up 7 bases, with 20 bases separating them. From germline, CDR1 is MDHEN and CDR2 SYDVKM.

The V and J genes are TRBV19 and TRBJ2-5; 8 nucleotides align to TRBD1. The germline gives CDR1 LNHDA, CDR2 SQIVND (reference sequence). The CDR3 totals 14 residues. The V and J ends lost 4 bases and 9 bases, in that order; junction bases with no gene match: 10. The CDR3 DNA sequence: TGTGCCAGTAGTAGACAGGGGAAGCTGGTGTCCCAGTACTTC. Translating it yields CASSRQGKLVSQYF.

The chain combines TRBV9 with TRBJ2-2; a weak D match, TRBD2 (6 bases). Germline values: CDR1 SGDLS, CDR2 YYNGEE. V was pared by 4 bases and J by 4 bases, with 14 bases between. CDR3 length equals 15 residues. CDR3 protein: CASSSPGTATGELFF. The CDR3 DNA reads TGTGCCAGCAGCTCCCCCGGGACTGCCACCGGGGAGCTGTTTTTT.

V usage is TRBV7-2 and J usage is TRBJ1-5; 8 bases map to TRBD1. CDR1 is SGHTA, CDR2 FQGNSA, per germline. The CDR3 spans 13 residues. The ends lost 6 bases at V and 7 bases at J; junction bases unmatched: 5. The CDR3, as DNA: TGTGCCAGCAGGGGACAGGCGGAGCAGCCCCAGCATTTT. As protein: CASRGQAEQPQHF.

The sample holds a few counts of this clone. The genes are TRBV5-1 and TRBJ2-1; tentatively, D is TRBD2 (6 bases). The V gene's germline CDR1 is SGHRS and CDR2 YFSETQ. Deletions cut 0 bases from V and 2 bases from J, with 6 bases between. This CDR3 is built from 14 residues. The CDR3 DNA sequence: TGCGCCAGCAGCTTGGGGGAGGCCTACAATGAGCAGTTCTTC. Translating it yields CASSLGEAYNEQFF.